This T cell receptor (beta chain) was recorded in a study of tumor-infiltrating lymphocytes in primary liver carcinoma. Overall study: Spanning 30 to 69 years of age, the patients were men and women.

This CDR3 is 17 amino acids long. A primer matching the constant region was used to make TCR beta cDNA from approximately 520 ng of total RNA. TCR beta libraries came from three nested multiplex PCR rounds using slightly modified ARM-PCR. TRBV1-TRBV30 forward primers paired with a C-beta reverse primer drove the first two PCR rounds, around 9 cycles each. TCRdb re-derived calls from the multiplex PCR reads in MiXCR, one entry per CDR3 protein. The repertoire includes about 97,000 distinct CDR3 sequences, around two thirds of them detected once, and roughly an eighth sits in the top ten. Taking about 20-31 mg of unsorted bulk tissue, the authors co-extracted RNA and DNA. In regard to this clonotype: At one end, the junction sequence differs from germline, possibly due to a read error.

The chain links TRBV12-3 or TRBV12-4 to TRBJ2-1; 11 nucleotides agree with TRBD2. The receptor comes from an older woman with primary liver carcinoma and hepatitis B virus infection. The sequenced material came from liver tumor tissue from sampling region 2. Indicated subset: tumor region T2, inferior pole. Written as DNA, the CDR3 is TGTGTCAGCAGCCTCGTATTAGCGGGAGGGCCCGTAGATGAGCAGTTCTTC. Amino acids: CVSSLVLAGGPVDEQFF.